A single sample gave rise to the 31 T cell receptor beta chains below, sequenced in a study of T cell responses to AZD1222 COVID-19 vaccine. The method was immunoSEQ multiplex PCR; TCRdb's version includes in-frame clones alone and lacks a portion of them. The sample lists some 130,000 clones, around 87% occurring once. Sequences were derived from peripheral blood, sampled 28 days after the second AZD1222 dose. These receptors originate from an adult who received the AZD1222 COVID-19 vaccine.

The V gene is TRBV2, the J gene TRBJ2-3, with 11 positions matching TRBD2. V shed 6 bases, J shed 2 bases, and the junction held 16 bases outside the gene matches. Germline CDR1 and CDR2: SNHLY and FYNNEI. The CDR3 is made up of 19 amino acids. As DNA, the CDR3 is TGTGCCAGCAGCTCGCGGTTTAGCGGGGGGGCACGAATCACAGATACGCAGTATTTT. Protein: CASSSRFSGGARITDTQYF.

The DNA of the CDR3 is TGTGCCAGCAGTTACTCGAGTAGCCGTACGCTACAGGGGACCTACGAGCAGTACTTC. Its translation is CASSYSSSRTLQGTYEQYF. This sequence joins TRBV6-8 and TRBJ2-7, with 7 bases identical to TRBD1. This CDR3 is built from 19 residues. Germline V lookup: CDR1 MNHGY, CDR2 SAAAGT. V shed 0 bases, J shed 2 bases, and the junction held 16 bases outside the gene matches.

This chain joins TRBV7-9 and TRBJ2-1; TRBD2 might be the D (6 bases). Germline V lookup: CDR1 SEHNR, CDR2 FQNEAQ (reference sequence). The CDR3 is made up of 13 amino acids. Between the trimmed V and J ends, which lost 5 bases and 4 bases, there was a span of 9 bases. The CDR3 spells CASSRLAYNEQFF. The CDR3 DNA follows: TGTGCCAGCAGCCGCCTAGCGTACAATGAGCAGTTCTTC. The entire variable domain, with the rest obtained from reference TRBV7-9 and TRBJ2-1, is as follows: DTGVSQNPRHKITKRGQNVTFRCDPISEHNRLYWYRQTLGQGPEFLTYFQNEAQLEKSRLLSDRFSAERPKGSFSTLEIQRTEQGDSAMYLCASSRLAYNEQFFGPGTRLTVL.

The chain has TRBV6-5 and TRBJ2-7; weak D call: TRBD2 (7 bases). Trimming stripped 6 bases from V and 0 bases from J, with 12 bases between. There are 14 residues in the CDR3. Germline V lookup: CDR1 MNHEY, CDR2 SVGAGI. The CDR3, as DNA: TGTGCCAGCAGCCGCGGGGGCGGCTCCTACGAGCAGTACTTC. Translation: CASSRGGGSYEQYF.

V gene TRBV2 combines with J gene TRBJ2-1, with D hard to call. CDR1 SNHLY and CDR2 FYNNEI come from the germline V gene. This CDR3 is built from 13 residues. V shed 6 bases and J shed 6 bases, with 12 bases lying between them. This CDR3 reads CASSIGMGNEQFF. Written as DNA, the CDR3 is TGTGCCAGCAGCATAGGGATGGGCAATGAGCAGTTCTTC.

The V and J genes are TRBV7-9 and TRBJ1-1; tentative D call: TRBD1 (5 bases). The V and J ends lost 1 base and 0 bases respectively, with 9 bases between them. CDR1 is SEHNR, CDR2 FQNEAQ, per germline (reference sequence). The CDR3 contains 15 residues. CDR3 amino acids: CASSLGDLLNTEAFF. As DNA, the CDR3 is TGTGCCAGCAGCTTAGGGGACCTTTTGAACACTGAAGCTTTCTTT.

The V gene is TRBV30, the J gene TRBJ2-6, with unresolved D. The germline CDR1 and CDR2 sequences are GTSNPN and SVGIG (reference sequence). Between the trimmed V and J ends, which lost 6 bases and 0 bases, there was a span of 6 bases. There are 13 residues in the CDR3. CDR3 sequence (DNA): TGTGCCTGTTTATACTCTGGGGCCAACGTCCTGACTTTC. This gives the protein CACLYSGANVLTF.

This chain links TRBV4-1 with TRBJ1-2; D might be TRBD1 (6 bases). The CDR3 has 16 residues. V lost 0 bases, J lost 5 bases, and 16 bases lay in between. CDR1 and CDR2 (germline): MGHRA, YSYEKL. In DNA, the CDR3 is TGCGCCAGCAGCCAAGAGACGACAGGAGCGGGGTATGGCTACACCTTC. This sequence encodes CASSQETTGAGYGYTF.

The genes are TRBV12-3 or TRBV12-4 and TRBJ1-6; D unresolved. The CDR3 extends over 13 amino acids. V lost 3 bases and J 9 bases, leaving 9 bases between the germline ends. CDR3 DNA sequence: TGTGCCAGCAGTTTTGGGCATCCTTCACCCCTCCACTTT. Protein product: CASSFGHPSPLHF.

CDR3: CASSLAGATTNEKLFF. For the CDR3, the DNA is TGTGCCAGCAGTTTGGCGGGGGCCACAACTAATGAAAAACTGTTTTTT. The chain recombines TRBV28 with TRBJ1-4; possible D gene TRBD1, 6 bases. Per germline, CDR1 MDHEN and CDR2 SYDVKM. This CDR3 has 16 amino acids. V was trimmed by 3 bases and J by 0 bases, leaving 11 bases between them.

This chain uses TRBV6-2 or TRBV6-3 with TRBJ2-7, with 8 bases lining up with TRBD1. The CDR3 runs 14 residues. CDR1 and CDR2 (germline): MNHEY, SVGEGT. V shed 5 bases and J 7 bases; nucleotides not matched to a gene: 10. The CDR3 sequence: CASSKSRGLGEQYF. For the CDR3, the DNA is TGTGCCAGCAGTAAATCCAGGGGGCTTGGGGAGCAGTACTTC.

The rearrangement uses TRBV18 and TRBJ1-4; D is ambiguous. Trimming removed 3 bases from V and 5 bases from J, with 10 bases in between. Germline CDR1 is KGHSH and CDR2 is LQKENI. The CDR3 runs 14 residues. The CDR3 bases are TGTGCCAGCTCACCCGCTGGGCGGAATGAAAAACTGTTTTTT. As protein: CASSPAGRNEKLFF.

The chain has TRBV6-5 and TRBJ2-2; tentative D call: TRBD1 (6 bases). Trimming shortened V by 5 bases and J by 2 bases, and 9 bases separated the two germline ends. CDR1 is MNHEY and CDR2 is SVGAGI in the germline V gene. This CDR3 has 14 amino acids. CDR3 in amino acids: CASSRTANTGELFF. The CDR3 nucleotides read TGTGCCAGCAGTAGGACAGCCAACACCGGGGAGCTGTTTTTT.

Worth noting for this clone: One end of the junction is discordant with germline, which a read error may explain. The chain employs TRBV10-2 and TRBJ1-3; D gene ambiguous. CDR1 and CDR2 (germline): WSHSY, SAAADI. CDR3 length equals 13 residues. This chain's CDR3 is CASCDGSGNTIYF. CDR3 DNA sequence: TGCGCCAGCTGTGACGGCTCTGGAAACACCATATATTTT.

This clone appeared a single time. V and J are TRBV3-1 (or the pseudogene TRBV3-2) and TRBJ1-3; 9 bases fit TRBD1. Germline V lookup: CDR1 LGHDT, CDR2 YNNKEL (reference sequence). Trimming took 1 base from V and 2 from J; bases not matched to a gene: 9. The CDR3 is 18 residues long. The CDR3 nucleotides read TGTGCCAGCAGCCAAGCCCCCCCGGGACAGGGTACTGGAAACACCATATATTTT. Its protein product is CASSQAPPGQGTGNTIYF.

Points on this clone: Because the CDR3's place on the DNA is in doubt, the DNA is left out and the CDR3 is given as listed by TCRdb. The rearrangement joins TRBV7-2 to TRBJ1-2; the table's D call, TRBD1, was not checked against the DNA. The CDR3 length equals 12 residues, ends included. The germline V gene encodes CDR1 SGHTA and CDR2 FQGNSA. The CDR3 spells CASSSRVASGTF.

This clone was counted a single time. V gene TRBV30 combines with J gene TRBJ1-2; D unclear. Germline V gene sequence: CDR1 GTSNPN, CDR2 SVGIG (reference sequence). The V end was cut by 2 bases, the J end by 8 bases, with 9 bases between. The CDR3 is 11 amino acids. In nucleotides, the CDR3 is TGTGCCTGGAGTCAAAGAGCGGGCTACACCTTC. Translated, it gives CAWSQRAGYTF.

This chain links TRBV2 with TRBJ2-5; D is unclear. Germline loops: CDR1 SNHLY, CDR2 FYNNEI. Trimming left V 3 bases short and J 7 bases short, with 9 bases between. This CDR3 spans 12 amino acids. The CDR3 sequence: CASSEVITTQYF. The CDR3 nucleotides read TGTGCCAGCAGTGAGGTCATCACGACCCAGTACTTC.

This chain uses TRBV18 with TRBJ1-1; D remains unclear. Germline lookup yields CDR1 KGHSH and CDR2 LQKENI. The CDR3 has 13 amino acids. Trimming took 1 base from V and 2 from J, leaving 5 bases between them. This CDR3 reads CASSPLTNTEAFF. The DNA for the CDR3 is TGTGCCAGCTCACCACTGACCAACACTGAAGCTTTCTTT.

The chain has TRBV7-8 and TRBJ1-2; 9 bases are a match to TRBD1. V shed 2 bases, J shed 4 bases, and the junction held 5 bases outside the gene matches. Germline lookup yields CDR1 SGHVS and CDR2 FQNEAQ. This CDR3 comprises 15 residues. The CDR3 here is CASSLKGQGVYGYTF. In nucleotides, the CDR3 is TGTGCCAGCAGCTTAAAGGGACAGGGAGTCTATGGCTACACCTTC.

This chain joins TRBV7-2 and TRBJ1-6; D not certain. CDR3 length: 15 residues. Germline CDR1 is SGHTA and CDR2 is FQGNSA. V dropped 7 bases and J dropped 11 bases, with 21 bases sitting between them. CDR3 sequence reads: CASIKTWGSNAPLHF. DNA of the CDR3: TGTGCCAGCATCAAAACATGGGGTTCCAATGCACCCCTCCACTTT. Complete variable domain (other parts from reference TRBV7-2 and TRBJ1-6): GAGVSQSPSNKVTEKGKDVELRCDPISGHTALYWYRQSLGQGLEFLIYFQGNSAPDKSGLPSDRFSAERTGGSVSTLTIQRTQQEDSAVYLCASIKTWGSNAPLHFGNGTRLTVT.

This chain joins TRBV11-3 and TRBJ2-1, with 7 positions matching TRBD2. V was pared by 5 bases and J by 5 bases, with 9 bases of the junction left unmatched. The germline V gene encodes CDR1 SGHNT and CDR2 YENEEA. This CDR3 is 15 amino acids long. CDR3 sequence reads: CASSVSGGGDNEQFF. DNA of the CDR3: TGTGCCAGCAGCGTTAGTGGGGGAGGGGACAATGAGCAGTTCTTC.

The chain couples TRBV7-9 to TRBJ2-4; no reliable D call. Germline-derived CDR1 and CDR2 are SEHNR and FQNEAQ (reference sequence). The CDR3 runs 11 residues. The ends were cut back, 0 bases at V and 7 bases at J, with 1 base in the middle. The CDR3 nucleotides are TGTGCCAGCAGCTTAGCGAACATTCAGTACTTC. Translating it yields CASSLANIQYF. The full variable domain, its missing parts supplied by reference TRBV7-9 and TRBJ2-4, is DTGVSQNPRHKITKRGQNVTFRCDPISEHNRLYWYRQTLGQGPEFLTYFQNEAQLEKSRLLSDRFSAERPKGSFSTLEIQRTEQGDSAMYLCASSLANIQYFGAGTRLSVL.

The chain has TRBV9 and TRBJ2-3; D may be TRBD1 or TRBD2 (7 bases each). The CDR3 has 14 residues. V dropped 1 base and J dropped 3 bases, with 9 bases sitting between them. Germline CDR1 reads SGDLS; CDR2 reads YYNGEE. The CDR3 spells CASSVQGGTDTQYF. CDR3 in DNA: TGTGCCAGCAGCGTACAGGGGGGGACAGATACGCAGTATTTT.

The rearrangement uses TRBV9 and TRBJ2-1, with TRBD2 matching over 7 bases. The CDR3 is made up of 13 amino acids. Germline assignment: CDR1 SGDLS and CDR2 YYNGEE. V shed 6 bases and J 7 bases; nucleotides not matched to a gene: 7. The CDR3 protein is CASNRGDINEQFF. CDR3 nucleotides: TGTGCCAGCAATCGGGGGGATATTAATGAGCAGTTCTTC.

The chain couples TRBV5-8 to TRBJ1-6; TRBD1 agrees at 12 bases. V lost 0 bases and J lost 7; bases outside the gene matches: 8. The CDR3 contains 18 residues. Germline assignment: CDR1 SGHTS and CDR2 YDEGEE. The CDR3 loop reads CASSLVRGTGGKNSPLHF. The DNA of the CDR3 is TGTGCCAGCAGCTTGGTAAGAGGGACAGGGGGCAAGAATTCACCCCTCCACTTT.

The rearrangement joins TRBV6-2 or TRBV6-3 to TRBJ2-5; D gene uncertain. V lost 5 bases and J lost 4, with 5 bases in between. There are 11 residues in the CDR3. Germline assignment: CDR1 MNHEY and CDR2 SVGEGT. The CDR3 loop is CASSQIETQYF. The CDR3, as DNA: TGTGCCAGCAGTCAGATAGAGACCCAGTACTTC.

The genes are TRBV7-2 and TRBJ1-2; D is ambiguous. This CDR3 is built from 13 residues. Trimming stripped 1 base from V and 4 bases from J, with 7 bases between. Germline V gene sequence: CDR1 SGHTA, CDR2 FQGNSA. CDR3 residues: CASSLVDSYGYTF. CDR3 in DNA: TGTGCCAGCAGCTTAGTGGATTCCTATGGCTACACCTTC.

The rearrangement joins TRBV3-1 (or the pseudogene TRBV3-2) to TRBJ2-7; 14 bases match TRBD2. Per the germline V gene, CDR1 is LGHDT and CDR2 is YNNKEL (reference sequence). V lost 4 bases to trimming and J lost 4 bases; unmatched junction nucleotides: 3. CDR3 length: 15 amino acids. The CDR3 coding sequence is TGTGCCAGCAGCCCGGGACTAGCGGGGGTGTACGAGCAGTACTTC. Its translation: CASSPGLAGVYEQYF.

V and J are TRBV10-3 and TRBJ1-2, with D unclear. This CDR3 contains 14 residues. V was shortened by 3 bases and J by 3 bases, with 11 bases between the two germline ends. Per germline, CDR1 ENHRY and CDR2 SYGVKD. The CDR3 DNA is TGTGCCATCAGTGACGGTGATTTTTACTATGGCTACACCTTC. Translated, it gives CAISDGDFYYGYTF.

The V and J genes are TRBV4-3 and TRBJ1-6; no firm D call. Germline V gene data show CDR1 as LGHNA and CDR2 as YSLEER. The CDR3 runs 18 residues. V was trimmed by 5 bases and J by 6 bases, leaving 23 bases between them. The CDR3 coding sequence is TGCGCCAGCAGCGCAGGCTTGCTGATAAGGGTGGGTAATTCACCCCTCCACTTT. Translation gives CASSAGLLIRVGNSPLHF.